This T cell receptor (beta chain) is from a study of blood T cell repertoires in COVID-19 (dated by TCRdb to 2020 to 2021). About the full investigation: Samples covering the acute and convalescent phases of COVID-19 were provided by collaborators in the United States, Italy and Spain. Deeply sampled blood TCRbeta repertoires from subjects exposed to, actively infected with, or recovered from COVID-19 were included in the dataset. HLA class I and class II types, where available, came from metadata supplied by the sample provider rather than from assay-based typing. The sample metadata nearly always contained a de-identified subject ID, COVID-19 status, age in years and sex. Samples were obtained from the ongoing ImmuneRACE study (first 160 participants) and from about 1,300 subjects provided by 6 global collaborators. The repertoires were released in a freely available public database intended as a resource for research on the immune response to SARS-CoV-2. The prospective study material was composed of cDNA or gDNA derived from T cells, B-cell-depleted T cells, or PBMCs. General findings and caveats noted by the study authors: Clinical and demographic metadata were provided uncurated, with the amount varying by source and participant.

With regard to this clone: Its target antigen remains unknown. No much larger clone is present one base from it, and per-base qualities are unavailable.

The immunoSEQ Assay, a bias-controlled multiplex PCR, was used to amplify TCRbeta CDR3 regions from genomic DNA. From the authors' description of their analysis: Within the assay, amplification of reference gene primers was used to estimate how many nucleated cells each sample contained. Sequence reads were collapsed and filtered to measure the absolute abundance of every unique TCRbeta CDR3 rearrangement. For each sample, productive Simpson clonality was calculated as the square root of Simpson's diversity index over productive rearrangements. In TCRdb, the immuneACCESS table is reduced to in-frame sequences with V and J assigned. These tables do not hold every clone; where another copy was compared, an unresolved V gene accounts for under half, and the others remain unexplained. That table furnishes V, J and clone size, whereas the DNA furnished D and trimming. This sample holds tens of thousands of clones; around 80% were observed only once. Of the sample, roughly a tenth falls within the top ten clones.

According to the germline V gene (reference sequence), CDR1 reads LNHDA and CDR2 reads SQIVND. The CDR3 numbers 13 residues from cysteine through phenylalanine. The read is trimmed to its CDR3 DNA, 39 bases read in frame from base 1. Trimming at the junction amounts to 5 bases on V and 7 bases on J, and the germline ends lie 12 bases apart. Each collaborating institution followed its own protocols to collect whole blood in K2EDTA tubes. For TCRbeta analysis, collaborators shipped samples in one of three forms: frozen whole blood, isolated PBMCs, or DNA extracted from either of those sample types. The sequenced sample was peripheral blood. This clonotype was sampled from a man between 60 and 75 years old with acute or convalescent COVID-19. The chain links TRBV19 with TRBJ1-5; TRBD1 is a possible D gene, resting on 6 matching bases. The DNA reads TGTGCCAGTAGTCCTATTGGGGGCCAGCCCCAGCATTTT. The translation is CASSPIGGQPQHF.